A few counts support the clone carrying this T cell receptor (beta chain). Its target is not known. TCRdb fed the 5' RACE reads into MiXCR, producing one record per CDR3 protein. The data hold more than 250,000 distinct CDR3 sequences, with around 7.3% observed a single time. This sample is part of a study of T cells after yellow fever vaccination. Study details: SMART-Seq v4 Ultra Low Input prepared the low-cell-number fractions. Whole-study results and caveats: The bulk population could contribute abundant contaminating clonotypes to FACS-sorted repertoires.

The CDR3 covers 14 residues. In germline, CDR1 is SGHTS, CDR2 YDEGEE. V dropped 2 bases and J dropped 4 bases, with 10 bases sitting between them. The genes are TRBV5-8 and TRBJ2-1, with D tentatively TRBD1 (6 bases). The specimen comprised PBMCs, sampled about 41 days after the first yellow fever vaccination. The receptor was derived from a man younger than 30 who received the YFV17D yellow fever vaccine. The DNA for the CDR3 is TGTGCCAGCAGCTTATACAGGGAATACAATGAGCAGTTCTTC. Protein product: CASSLYREYNEQFF.